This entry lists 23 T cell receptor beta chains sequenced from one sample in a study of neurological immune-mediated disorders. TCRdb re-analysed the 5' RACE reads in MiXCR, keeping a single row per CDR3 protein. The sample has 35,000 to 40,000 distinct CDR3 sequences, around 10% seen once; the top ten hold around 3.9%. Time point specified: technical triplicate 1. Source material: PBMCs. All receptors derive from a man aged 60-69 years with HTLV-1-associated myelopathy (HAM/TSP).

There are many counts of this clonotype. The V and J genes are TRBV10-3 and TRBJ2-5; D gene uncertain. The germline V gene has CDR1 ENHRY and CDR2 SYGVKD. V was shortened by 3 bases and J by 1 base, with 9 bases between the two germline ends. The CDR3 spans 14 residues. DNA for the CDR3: TGTGCCATCAGTGACCCAAGCCCCCAAGAGACCCAGTACTTC. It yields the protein CAISDPSPQETQYF.

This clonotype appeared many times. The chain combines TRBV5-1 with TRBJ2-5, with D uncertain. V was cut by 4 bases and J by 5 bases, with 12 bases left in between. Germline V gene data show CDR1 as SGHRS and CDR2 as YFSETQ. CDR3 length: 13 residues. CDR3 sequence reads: CASSLMTRETQYF. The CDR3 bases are TGCGCCAGCAGCCTAATGACCCGGGAGACCCAGTACTTC.

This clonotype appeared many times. CDR3 sequence (DNA): TGCAGTGCTCCTGGACTAGCGGGACGGTCCTACAATGAGCAGTTCTTC. Its protein is CSAPGLAGRSYNEQFF. The chain is built from TRBV20-1 and TRBJ2-1; 12 bases map to TRBD2. The CDR3 has 16 residues. V lost 5 bases to trimming and J lost 1 base; unmatched junction nucleotides: 6. Germline V gene data show CDR1 as DFQATT and CDR2 as SNEGSKA (reference sequence).

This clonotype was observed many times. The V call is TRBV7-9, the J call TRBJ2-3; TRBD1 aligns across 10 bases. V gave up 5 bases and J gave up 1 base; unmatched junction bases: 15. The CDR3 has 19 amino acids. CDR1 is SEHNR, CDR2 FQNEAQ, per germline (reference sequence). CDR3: CASSTVIPIGQGGTDTQYF. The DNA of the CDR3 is TGTGCCAGCAGCACCGTAATTCCCATCGGACAGGGGGGCACAGATACGCAGTATTTT.

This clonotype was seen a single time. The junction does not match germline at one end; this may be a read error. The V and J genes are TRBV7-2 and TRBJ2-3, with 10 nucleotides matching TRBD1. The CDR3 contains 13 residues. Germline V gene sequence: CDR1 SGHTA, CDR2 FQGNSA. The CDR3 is CASCWDRGDTQYF. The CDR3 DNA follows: TGTGCCAGCTGCTGGGACAGGGGCGATACTCAGTATTTT.

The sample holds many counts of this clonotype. CDR3 sequence (DNA): TGTGCCATCCGAAGCGGGAGGGCTCAGGAGACCCAGTACTTC. Translated: CAIRSGRAQETQYF. The genes are TRBV28 and TRBJ2-5; 10 bases are shared with TRBD2. The V gene's germline CDR1 is MDHEN and CDR2 SYDVKM. Trimming removed 10 bases from V and 5 bases from J; junction bases left unmatched: 10. The CDR3 is 14 residues long.

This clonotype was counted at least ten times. CDR3 protein: CASRAMGPGGYTF. The CDR3 DNA reads as TGTGCCAGCCGAGCAATGGGGCCTGGTGGCTACACCTTC. The rearrangement joins TRBV6-5 to TRBJ1-2, with D possibly TRBD1 on 5 matching bases. Germline assignment: CDR1 MNHEY and CDR2 SVGAGI. The CDR3 length is 13 residues. The V and J ends lost 8 bases and 7 bases respectively, with 17 bases between them.

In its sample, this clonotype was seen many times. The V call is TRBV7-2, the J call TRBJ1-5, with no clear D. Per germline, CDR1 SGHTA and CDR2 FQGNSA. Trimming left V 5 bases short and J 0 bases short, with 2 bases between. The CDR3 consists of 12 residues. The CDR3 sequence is CASSLSNQPQHF. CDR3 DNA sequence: TGTGCCAGCAGCCTTAGCAATCAGCCCCAGCATTTT.

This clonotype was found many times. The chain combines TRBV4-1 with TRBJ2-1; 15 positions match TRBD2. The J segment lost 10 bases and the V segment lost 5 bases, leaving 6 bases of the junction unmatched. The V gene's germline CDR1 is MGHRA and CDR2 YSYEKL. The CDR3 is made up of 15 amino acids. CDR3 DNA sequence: TGCGCCAGCAGCTCCAGTGGACTAGCGGGAGGGGAGCAGTTCTTC. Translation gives CASSSSGLAGGEQFF.

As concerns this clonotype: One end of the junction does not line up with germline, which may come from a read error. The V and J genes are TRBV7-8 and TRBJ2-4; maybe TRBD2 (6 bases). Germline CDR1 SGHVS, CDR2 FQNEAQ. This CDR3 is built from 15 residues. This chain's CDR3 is CANSYPAGAKNIQYF. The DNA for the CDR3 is TGTGCCAACAGCTACCCCGCGGGGGCCAAAAACATTCAGTACTTC.

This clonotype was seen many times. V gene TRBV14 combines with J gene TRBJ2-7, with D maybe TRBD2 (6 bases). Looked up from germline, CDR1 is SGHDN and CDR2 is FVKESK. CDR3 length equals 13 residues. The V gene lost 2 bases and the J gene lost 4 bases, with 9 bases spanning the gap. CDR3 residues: CASSQFGGYEQYF. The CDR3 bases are TGTGCCAGCAGCCAATTCGGGGGTTACGAGCAGTACTTC. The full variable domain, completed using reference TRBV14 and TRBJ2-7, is EAGVTQFPSHSVIEKGQTVTLRCDPISGHDNLYWYRRVMGKEIKFLLHFVKESKQDESGMPNNRFLAERTGGTYSTLKVQPAELEDSGVYFCASSQFGGYEQYFGPGTRLTVT.

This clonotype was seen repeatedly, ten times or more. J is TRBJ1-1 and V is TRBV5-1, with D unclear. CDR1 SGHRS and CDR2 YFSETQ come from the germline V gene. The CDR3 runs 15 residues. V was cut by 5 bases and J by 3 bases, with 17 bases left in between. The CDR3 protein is CASSLWRNGDTEAFF. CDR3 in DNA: TGCGCCAGCAGTCTCTGGCGGAATGGGGACACTGAAGCTTTCTTT.

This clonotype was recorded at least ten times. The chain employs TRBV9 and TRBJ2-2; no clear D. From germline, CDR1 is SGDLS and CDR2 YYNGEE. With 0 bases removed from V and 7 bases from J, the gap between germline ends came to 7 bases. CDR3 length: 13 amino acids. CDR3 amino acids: CASSVGVSGELFF. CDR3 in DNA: TGTGCCAGCAGCGTAGGTGTAAGCGGGGAGCTGTTTTTT.

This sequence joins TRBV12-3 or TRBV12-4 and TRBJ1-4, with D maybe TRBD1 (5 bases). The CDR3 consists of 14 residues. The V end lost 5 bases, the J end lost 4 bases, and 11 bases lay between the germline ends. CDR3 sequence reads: CASSLDSYNEKLFF. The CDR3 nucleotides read TGTGCCAGCAGTCTCGACAGCTATAATGAAAAACTGTTTTTT.

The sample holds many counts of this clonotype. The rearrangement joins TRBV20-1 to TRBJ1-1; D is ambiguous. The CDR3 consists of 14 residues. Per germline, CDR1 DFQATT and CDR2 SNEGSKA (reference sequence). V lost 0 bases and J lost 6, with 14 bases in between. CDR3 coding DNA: TGCAGTGCTAGAGAAAAGTGGGTGAATTCTGAAGCTTTCTTT. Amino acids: CSAREKWVNSEAFF.

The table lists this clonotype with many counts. The chain's CDR3 is CASATGPIGGGTDTQYF. The DNA of the CDR3 is TGCGCCAGCGCTACCGGCCCAATTGGCGGGGGCACAGATACGCAGTATTTT. The chain uses TRBV5-1 and TRBJ2-3, with D possibly TRBD2 on 6 matching bases. The ends were cut back, 7 bases at V and 1 base at J, with 22 bases in the middle. CDR1 and CDR2 from the germline V gene are SGHRS and YFSETQ. The CDR3 sequence is 17 residues long.

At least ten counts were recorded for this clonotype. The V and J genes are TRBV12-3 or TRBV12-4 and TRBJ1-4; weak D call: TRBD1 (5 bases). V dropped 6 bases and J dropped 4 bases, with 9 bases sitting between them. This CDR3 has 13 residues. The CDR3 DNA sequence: TGTGCCAGCAGACGGGACGGTAATGAAAAACTGTTTTTT. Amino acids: CASRRDGNEKLFF.

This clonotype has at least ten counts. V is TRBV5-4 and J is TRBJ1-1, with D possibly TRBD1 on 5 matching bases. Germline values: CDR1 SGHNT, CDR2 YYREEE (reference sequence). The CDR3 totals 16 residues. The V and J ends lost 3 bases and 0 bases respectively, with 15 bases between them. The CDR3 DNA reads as TGTGCCAGCAGCTATTCCCTCCGACAGATGAACACTGAAGCTTTCTTT. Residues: CASSYSLRQMNTEAFF. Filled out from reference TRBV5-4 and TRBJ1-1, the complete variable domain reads ETGVTQSPTHLIKTRGQQVTLRCSSQSGHNTVSWYQQALGQGPQFIFQYYREEENGRGNFPPRFSGLQFPNYSSELNVNALELDDSALYLCASSYSLRQMNTEAFFGQGTRLTVV.

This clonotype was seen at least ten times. The DNA for the CDR3 is TGTGCCAGCAGTTTAGCGGCAGGGGTCTATGGCTACACCTTC. Protein sequence: CASSLAAGVYGYTF. The V call is TRBV12-3 or TRBV12-4, the J call TRBJ1-2, with D perhaps TRBD1 (6 bases). The CDR3 totals 14 residues. V was pared by 0 bases and J by 4 bases, with 9 bases between.

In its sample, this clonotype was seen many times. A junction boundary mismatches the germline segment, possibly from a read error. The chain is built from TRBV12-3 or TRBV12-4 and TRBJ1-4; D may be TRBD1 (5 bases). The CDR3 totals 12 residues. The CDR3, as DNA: TGTGCCAGCAGCTTAGGCCGGGGGAAACTGTTTTTT. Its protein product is CASSLGRGKLFF.

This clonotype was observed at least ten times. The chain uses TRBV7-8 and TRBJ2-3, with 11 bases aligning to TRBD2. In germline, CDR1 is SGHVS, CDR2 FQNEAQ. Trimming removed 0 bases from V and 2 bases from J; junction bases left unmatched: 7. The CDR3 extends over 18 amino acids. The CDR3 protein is CASSLAPGLAVATDTQYF. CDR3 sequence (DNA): TGTGCCAGCAGCTTAGCCCCGGGACTAGCGGTAGCCACAGATACGCAGTATTTT.

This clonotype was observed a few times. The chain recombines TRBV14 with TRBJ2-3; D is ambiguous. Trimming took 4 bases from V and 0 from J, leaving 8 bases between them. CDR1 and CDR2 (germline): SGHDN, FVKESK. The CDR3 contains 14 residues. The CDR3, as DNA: TGTGCCAGCAGCCTCGCAGAGAGCACAGATACGCAGTATTTT. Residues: CASSLAESTDTQYF.

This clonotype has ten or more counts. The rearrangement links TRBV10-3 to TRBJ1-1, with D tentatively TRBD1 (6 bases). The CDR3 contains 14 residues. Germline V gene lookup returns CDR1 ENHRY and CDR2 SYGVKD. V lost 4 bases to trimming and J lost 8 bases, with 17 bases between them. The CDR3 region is CAISGARGGQEAFF. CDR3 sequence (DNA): TGTGCCATCAGTGGGGCGAGGGGAGGACAGGAAGCTTTCTTT.